The T cell receptor (beta chain) described here comes from a study of regulatory T cells in long-lasting Graves disease. Time point specified: persistent/refractory GD, antithyroid drugs over 5 years with positive TRAb. RNA isolated from PBMCs was used to make the TCR library. General study results and limits: Lower TCR diversity characterized persistent Graves' patients relative to newly diagnosed patients. Samples came from peripheral blood alone, without thyroid tissue. Segments TRBV28, TRBJ1-2 and TRBJ2-5 showed preferential usage in persistent disease.

The germline V gene encodes CDR1 SQVTM and CDR2 ANQGSEA. Trimming took 0 bases from V and 6 from J, leaving 15 bases between them. CDR3 length equals 15 residues. This clonotype was observed at least ten times. Its antigen is not identified. Construction of the TCR beta libraries employed iRepertoire HTBI primers in conjunction with Arm-PCR of CDR3 regions. The authors' processing: From all samples, identification returned approximately 13 TRBJ and 60 to 80 TRBV segments. TCRdb ran MiXCR on the multiplex PCR reads and lists one entry per CDR3 protein. The V and J calls follow TCRdb's processing rather than the paper's. This table has a few hundred thousand distinct CDR3 sequences, less than 30% appearing once.

The material was peripheral blood mononuclear cells (PBMCs), obtained when the disease was refractory, from a patient treated with antithyroid drugs. The chain carries TRBV29-1 and TRBJ1-5; D ambiguous. This receptor was taken from a woman aged 40 to 49 with Graves disease. CDR3 sequence: CSVEDLARVSQPQHF. The CDR3 DNA is TGCAGCGTTGAAGATCTCGCAAGGGTGAGTCAGCCCCAGCATTTT.